These 10 T cell receptor beta chains were all obtained from the same sample, sequenced in a study of vaccination effects on CD4 cells after COVID-19. Isolation of CD4+ T cells took place after 10 days of culture. Participants got two doses of BNT162b2 or mRNA-1273 vaccine. Method: immunoSEQ multiplex PCR; TCRdb's copy keeps in-frame clones and lacks some. The data hold approximately 29,000 clones, with roughly 81% observed a single time. Antigen specificity for these receptors is unknown. This specimen was CD4+ T cells from PBMCs cultured without peptide, taken after COVID-19 vaccination. Receptor source: a human donor who received a COVID-19 vaccine.

This rearrangement joins TRBV19 to TRBJ2-2; D possibly corresponds to TRBD2 (6 bases). CDR1 and CDR2 from the germline V gene are LNHDA and SQIVND (reference sequence). The V end was cut by 3 bases, the J end by 2 bases, with 10 bases between. The CDR3 totals 15 residues. CDR3 sequence (DNA): TGTGCCAGTAGTATCGGCGCGGGAAACACCGGGGAGCTGTTTTTT. Translation: CASSIGAGNTGELFF.

This clone was seen once. The chain is built from TRBV19 and TRBJ1-2, with D maybe TRBD1 (6 bases). V shed 6 bases and J shed 7 bases, with 15 bases lying between them. The CDR3 is 13 residues long. Germline V gene sequence: CDR1 LNHDA, CDR2 SQIVND (reference sequence). The CDR3 DNA reads as TGTGCCAGTAGCGCTTCAGGGGCAGGTGGCTACACCTTC. Its translation: CASSASGAGGYTF.

The chain is built from TRBV5-5 and TRBJ1-1, with a possible D match to TRBD1 (6 bases). CDR1 and CDR2 from the germline V gene are SGHKS and YYEKEE (reference sequence). Trimming cost V 1 base and J 9 bases, with 16 bases left between them. The CDR3 length is 14 residues. CDR3: CASSLSVGGAQAFF. In DNA form, the CDR3 reads TGTGCCAGCAGCTTGTCCGTAGGGGGGGCCCAAGCTTTCTTT.

This chain uses TRBV20-1 with TRBJ2-5; D gene unclear. The V gene's germline CDR1 is DFQATT and CDR2 SNEGSKA (reference sequence). The V and J ends lost 6 bases and 4 bases respectively, with 6 bases between them. This CDR3 is 10 amino acids long. Here the CDR3 reads CSATPETQYF. The CDR3 DNA sequence: TGCAGTGCCACCCCAGAGACCCAGTACTTC.

CDR3 region: CASSQDLSLQPQHF. CDR3 coding DNA: TGTGCCAGCAGCCAAGATCTCTCTTTGCAGCCCCAGCATTTT. The chain couples TRBV3-1 (or the pseudogene TRBV3-2) to TRBJ1-5; D is unresolved. The CDR3 contains 14 residues. The V end lost 0 bases, the J end lost 7 bases, and 10 bases lay between the germline ends. The germline V gene has CDR1 LGHDT and CDR2 YNNKEL (reference sequence).

The chain carries TRBV9 and TRBJ2-5; D might be TRBD1 or TRBD2, each matching 5 bases. Germline V gives CDR1 SGDLS, CDR2 YYNGEE. This CDR3 comprises 13 residues. The ends were cut back, 8 bases at V and 3 bases at J, with 14 bases in the middle. The CDR3 reads CASGLGAEETQYF. The CDR3 coding sequence is TGTGCCAGTGGACTTGGGGCTGAAGAGACCCAGTACTTC.

V and J are TRBV9 and TRBJ1-3; a possible D gene is TRBD1 (6 bases). The CDR3 extends over 15 amino acids. Germline CDR1 SGDLS, CDR2 YYNGEE. The V end was cut by 4 bases, the J end by 4 bases, with 15 bases between. This CDR3 reads CASSHGATGGNTIYF. CDR3 bases: TGTGCCAGCAGCCATGGGGCTACAGGGGGAAACACCATATATTTT.

This clone was detected only a few times. J is TRBJ1-5 and V is TRBV2; D is unclear. CDR3 length: 14 amino acids. Germline loops: CDR1 SNHLY, CDR2 FYNNEI. The V end was cut by 5 bases, the J end by 5 bases, with 13 bases between. The CDR3 protein is CASSLAGFYQPQHF. The CDR3 coding sequence is TGTGCCAGCAGTTTAGCAGGTTTTTATCAGCCCCAGCATTTT.

The J gene is TRBJ1-4, the V gene TRBV6-5; unclear D gene. CDR1 and CDR2 from the germline V gene are MNHEY and SVGAGI. V lost 0 bases to trimming and J lost 7 bases, with 12 bases between them. This CDR3 is 15 amino acids long. CDR3 coding DNA: TGTGCCAGCAGTTACTCGACGGTCCGAAGTGAAAAACTGTTTTTT. It yields the protein CASSYSTVRSEKLFF.

The V call is TRBV30, the J call TRBJ2-3; 8 bases agree with TRBD2. This CDR3 is 13 amino acids long. Trimming took 5 bases from V and 2 from J; bases not matched to a gene: 3. Germline V lookup: CDR1 GTSNPN, CDR2 SVGIG (reference sequence). CDR3 amino acids: CAWGLAFTDTQYF. CDR3 bases: TGTGCCTGGGGACTAGCTTTCACAGATACGCAGTATTTT.